These 6 T cell receptor beta chains were all obtained from the same sample, sequenced in a study of T cells in localized non-small cell lung cancer. Profiling relied on immunoSEQ multiplex PCR, and the TCRdb table lists in-frame clones only, not all of them. The sample has about 2,400 clones; roughly 35% are singletons. Sample: normal lung tissue next to the tumor, taken before any cancer treatment. The receptors shown here come from a man aged 35 to 69 with stage II lung adenocarcinoma.

This clone has just a few counts. The rearrangement links TRBV18 to TRBJ1-1, with D unresolved. Trimming took 3 bases from V and 1 from J, leaving 3 bases between them. Looked up from germline, CDR1 is KGHSH and CDR2 is LQKENI. The CDR3 length is 12 residues. The CDR3 loop reads CASSPENTEAFF. CDR3 DNA sequence: TGTGCCAGCTCACCGGAGAACACTGAAGCTTTCTTT.

This clone came up a few times. The chain employs TRBV11-3 and TRBJ2-7, with D unresolved. The germline CDR1 and CDR2 sequences are SGHNT and YENEEA. There are 14 residues in the CDR3. V lost 5 bases and J 1 base, leaving 12 bases between the germline ends. The CDR3 loop reads CASSRVLASYEQYF. CDR3 coding DNA: TGTGCCAGCAGCCGCGTTCTTGCATCCTACGAGCAGTACTTC.

V usage is TRBV29-1 and J usage is TRBJ2-6; D is unclear. Trimming removed 6 bases at V and 0 bases at J, with 12 bases between. CDR1 and CDR2 (germline): SQVTM, ANQGSEA. The CDR3 totals 15 residues. DNA of the CDR3: TGCAGCGTCACTACACGAAACTCTGGGGCCAACGTCCTGACTTTC. Its protein product is CSVTTRNSGANVLTF. Full variable domain (outside the CDR3, taken from reference TRBV29-1 and TRBJ2-6): SAVISQKPSRDICQRGTSLTIQCQVDSQVTMMFWYRQQPGQSLTLIATANQGSEATYESGFVIDKFPISRPNLTFSTLTVSNMSPEDSSIYLCSVTTRNSGANVLTFGAGSRLTVL.

In its sample, this clone was seen a few times. The CDR3 nucleotides are TGTGCCAGCAGTTACTTCACTGAAGCTTTCTTT. Its translation is CASSYFTEAFF. V usage is TRBV6-7 and J usage is TRBJ1-1, with D hard to call. TRBV6-7 qualifies as an ORF whose function is uncertain. The CDR3 sequence is 11 residues long. The V end lost 1 base, the J end lost 4 bases, and 1 base lay between the germline ends.

The chain employs TRBV29-1 and TRBJ1-2; the D gene is possibly TRBD1 (5 bases). The V and J ends lost 4 bases and 8 bases respectively, with 14 bases between them. The CDR3 covers 12 residues. Germline V gene lookup returns CDR1 SQVTM and CDR2 ANQGSEA. This CDR3 is CSVAGTGHGYTF. The DNA for the CDR3 is TGCAGCGTTGCCGGCACGGGGCACGGCTACACCTTC.

This chain joins TRBV28 and TRBJ1-5; D remains ambiguous. The length of the CDR3 is 13 residues. The V gene's germline CDR1 is MDHEN and CDR2 SYDVKM. Deletions cut 5 bases from V and 4 bases from J, with 9 bases between. The CDR3 loop is CASSPLANQPQHF. CDR3 nucleotide sequence: TGTGCCAGCAGTCCCTTAGCGAATCAGCCCCAGCATTTT.